What follows are 32 T cell receptor beta chains derived from one specimen sequenced in a study of a mutant IDH1 vaccine in newly diagnosed glioma. Profiling relied on immunoSEQ multiplex PCR, and the TCRdb table lists in-frame clones only, not all of them. The sample lists 43,000 or so clones; 85% to 95% were seen once. Stated time point: week 35, safety follow-up. A single vaccine dose contained 300 ug of mutant IDH1 20-mer peptide, and topical imiquimod was used with it. These receptors' antigens are unknown. The source material was PBMCs, sampled from a glioma patient whose treatment included an IDH1 peptide vaccine. The receptor source for this set is a man in his fifties or sixties with glioma.

The chain is built from TRBV5-6 and TRBJ2-7, with D possibly matching TRBD2 (6 bases). Looked up from germline, CDR1 is SGHDT and CDR2 is YYEEEE. Trimming pared 4 bases from V and 0 bases from J, leaving 11 bases between. The CDR3 has 14 residues. CDR3 amino acids: CASSPEGTSYEQYF. CDR3 DNA sequence: TGTGCCAGCAGCCCGGAGGGGACCTCCTACGAGCAGTACTTC. Filled out from reference TRBV5-6 and TRBJ2-7, the complete variable domain reads DAGVTQSPTHLIKTRGQQVTLRCSPKSGHDTVSWYQQALGQGPQFIFQYYEEEERQRGNFPDRFSGHQFPNYSSELNVNALLLGDSALYLCASSPEGTSYEQYFGPGTRLTVT.

The V call is TRBV28, the J call TRBJ2-7, with D tentatively TRBD1 or TRBD2 (5 bases each). The CDR3 runs to 14 residues. Germline loops: CDR1 MDHEN, CDR2 SYDVKM. V was shortened by 3 bases and J by 9 bases, with 18 bases between the two germline ends. CDR3 DNA sequence: TGTGCCAGCAGTTTCGGGACGGCGGCTAATGGGCAGTACTTC. This gives the protein CASSFGTAANGQYF.

The V call is TRBV5-1, the J call TRBJ2-5; D may be TRBD1 (7 bases). Germline assignment: CDR1 SGHRS and CDR2 YFSETQ. This CDR3 comprises 14 residues. The V gene lost 2 bases and the J gene lost 5 bases, with 13 bases spanning the gap. The CDR3: CASSFGRGVETQYF. The CDR3 DNA reads TGCGCCAGCAGCTTCGGCAGGGGGGTGGAGACCCAGTACTTC. Full variable domain (remainder filled in from reference TRBV5-1 and TRBJ2-5): KAGVTQTPRYLIKTRGQQVTLSCSPISGHRSVSWYQQTPGQGLQFLFEYFSETQRNKGNFPGRFSGRQFSNSRSEMNVSTLELGDSALYLCASSFGRGVETQYFGPGTRLLVL.

This chain links TRBV11-1 with TRBJ2-7; D tentatively reads TRBD1 or TRBD2 (6 bases each). The V gene lost 2 bases and the J gene lost 5 bases, with 13 bases spanning the gap. Germline loops: CDR1 SGHAT, CDR2 FQDESV (reference sequence). The CDR3 extends over 14 amino acids. Written as DNA, the CDR3 is TGTGCCAGCAGCTTATCGGGGGCGTGGCACGAGCAGTACTTC. Translating gives CASSLSGAWHEQYF. The full variable domain, its missing parts supplied by reference TRBV11-1 and TRBJ2-7, is EAEVAQSPRYKITEKSQAVAFWCDPISGHATLYWYRQILGQGPELLVQFQDESVVDDSQLPKDRFSAERLKGVDSTLKIQPAELGDSAMYLCASSLSGAWHEQYFGPGTRLTVT.

The chain employs TRBV4-3 and TRBJ2-7, with D hard to call. The CDR3 has 15 amino acids. Trimming removed 0 bases from V and 1 base from J, with 10 bases in between. CDR1 is LGHNA, CDR2 YSLEER, per germline. Written as DNA, the CDR3 is TGCGCCAGCAGCCAAGATCCAGGCCTTTCCTACGAGCAGTACTTC. Protein sequence: CASSQDPGLSYEQYF.

In its sample, this clone was seen once. The chain is built from TRBV27 and TRBJ2-7; maybe TRBD1 (6 bases). V was cut by 6 bases and J by 4 bases, with 10 bases left in between. The CDR3 length is 12 residues. Per germline, CDR1 MNHEY and CDR2 SMNVEV (reference sequence). The CDR3 DNA follows: TGTGCCAGCAGGACAGGTCGGTACGAGCAGTACTTC. Its protein product is CASRTGRYEQYF.

The chain uses TRBV10-3 and TRBJ2-3; 15 bases are shared with TRBD2. The CDR3 is made up of 18 amino acids. The ends lost 6 bases at V and 2 bases at J; junction bases unmatched: 9. CDR1 and CDR2 (germline): ENHRY, SYGVKD. CDR3 amino acids: CAIRPGLAGGHHTDTQYF. In DNA form, the CDR3 reads TGTGCCATCAGACCGGGACTAGCGGGGGGACACCACACAGATACGCAGTATTTT.

The rearrangement uses TRBV6-6 and TRBJ2-7, with 11 bases lining up with TRBD2. V was pared by 7 bases and J by 5 bases, with 4 bases of the junction left unmatched. The CDR3 runs to 13 residues. Per germline, CDR1 MNHNY and CDR2 SVGAGI (reference sequence). For the CDR3, the DNA is TGTGCCAGCACCAGACTAGCGGGAAACGAGCAGTACTTC. As protein: CASTRLAGNEQYF.

This clone was seen only once. The V and J genes are TRBV6-5 and TRBJ1-2; D unresolved. The germline V gene encodes CDR1 MNHEY and CDR2 SVGAGI. V shed 2 bases and J shed 1 base, with 8 bases lying between them. The CDR3 spans 14 residues. This CDR3 reads CASSYGVLNYGYTF. CDR3 bases: TGTGCCAGCAGTTACGGAGTGCTTAACTATGGCTACACCTTC.

This clone was recorded a few times. The chain employs TRBV6-4 and TRBJ2-3, with TRBD2 identical over 8 bases. CDR3 size: 15 residues. V was pared by 0 bases and J by 2 bases, with 1 base of the junction left unmatched. Germline V gives CDR1 MRHNA, CDR2 SNTAGT. The CDR3: CASSDSAGDTDTQYF. In nucleotides, the CDR3 is TGTGCCAGCAGTGACTCAGCGGGAGACACAGATACGCAGTATTTT.

This chain connects TRBV6-5 to TRBJ2-2; a weak D match, TRBD1 (5 bases). Germline CDR1 is MNHEY and CDR2 is SVGAGI. V shed 4 bases and J shed 6 bases, with 9 bases lying between them. CDR3 length equals 13 residues. CDR3 in DNA: TGTGCCAGCAGTTTCAGACAGCCCGGGGAGCTGTTTTTT. This gives the protein CASSFRQPGELFF.

The V gene is TRBV7-9, the J gene TRBJ2-2; D remains unclear. Trimming stripped 1 base from V and 2 bases from J, with 8 bases between. CDR1 and CDR2 from the germline V gene are SEHNR and FQNEAQ (reference sequence). The CDR3 is 15 amino acids. CDR3 sequence reads: CASSLVAANTGELFF. In DNA, the CDR3 is TGTGCCAGCAGCTTAGTGGCAGCTAACACCGGGGAGCTGTTTTTT.

The J gene is TRBJ1-6, the V gene TRBV7-9, with D uncertain. The V gene lost 4 bases and the J gene lost 8 bases, with 21 bases spanning the gap. CDR1 is SEHNR and CDR2 is FQNEAQ in the germline V gene (reference sequence). CDR3 length equals 17 residues. The CDR3 loop is CASSSQPGEGMDSPLHF. The DNA for the CDR3 is TGTGCCAGCAGCTCCCAGCCCGGGGAGGGAATGGATTCACCCCTCCACTTT.

The genes are TRBV7-9 and TRBJ1-1; a weak D match, TRBD1 (5 bases). Trimming pared 7 bases from V and 5 bases from J, leaving 17 bases between. CDR3 length: 14 residues. Germline CDR1 and CDR2: SEHNR and FQNEAQ (reference sequence). The CDR3 region is CASISQGGATEAFF. The CDR3, as DNA: TGTGCCAGCATCAGTCAGGGAGGGGCGACTGAAGCTTTCTTT.

The genes are TRBV27 and TRBJ2-5; the match to TRBD1 covers 8 bases. The assigned J gene may be wrong: the sequence end matches TRBJ2-7 better. CDR1 MNHEY and CDR2 SMNVEV come from the germline V gene (reference sequence). There are 19 residues in the CDR3. As DNA, the CDR3 is TGTGCCAGCAGTTCTGATCCTCCCAGGGGGCGAGCGGCGGGCTACGAGCAGTACTTC. Its protein is CASSSDPPRGRAAGYEQYF.

CDR3 region: CASSALLAEGDTQYF. In DNA, the CDR3 is TGTGCCAGCAGCGCCCTCCTAGCTGAAGGGGATACGCAGTATTTT. The rearrangement uses TRBV9 and TRBJ2-3; D is possibly TRBD2 (5 bases). The CDR3 extends over 15 amino acids. V lost 3 bases and J 6 bases, leaving 17 bases between the germline ends. CDR1 is SGDLS and CDR2 is YYNGEE in the germline V gene. Drawing the rest from reference TRBV9 and TRBJ2-3, the complete variable domain is DSGVTQTPKHLITATGQRVTLRCSPRSGDLSVYWYQQSLDQGLQFLIQYYNGEERAKGNILERFSAQQFPDLHSELNLSSLELGDSALYFCASSALLAEGDTQYFGPGTRLTVL.

The chain is built from TRBV4-1 and TRBJ2-7; D gene uncertain. The length of the CDR3 is 15 residues. Germline CDR1 and CDR2: MGHRA and YSYEKL. The ends were cut back, 4 bases at V and 0 bases at J, with 13 bases in the middle. CDR3 sequence reads: CASSPQAVASYEQYF. The CDR3 DNA sequence: TGCGCCAGCAGCCCCCAGGCGGTAGCCTCCTACGAGCAGTACTTC.

In its sample, this clone was seen once. This rearrangement joins TRBV5-8 to TRBJ2-3; D gene uncertain. CDR3 length equals 16 residues. The germline gives CDR1 SGHTS, CDR2 YDEGEE. Trimming stripped 0 bases from V and 2 bases from J, with 13 bases between. CDR3 coding DNA: TGTGCCAGCAGCTTGGGGCACCGCCTACACACAGATACGCAGTATTTT. Amino acid sequence: CASSLGHRLHTDTQYF.

The chain carries TRBV7-3 and TRBJ2-1; the D gene is possibly TRBD2 (5 bases). Trimming took off 4 bases at V and 1 base at J, with 11 bases between the two ends. In germline, CDR1 is SGHTA, CDR2 FQGTGA. The CDR3 spans 15 residues. The CDR3 nucleotides read TGTGCCAGCAGCTCATTGGGGAGTTCCTACAATGAGCAGTTCTTC. Translated, it gives CASSSLGSSYNEQFF.

This chain connects TRBV10-1 to TRBJ2-7; D gene uncertain. This CDR3 has 15 amino acids. Germline CDR1 reads WNHNN; CDR2 reads SYGVQD (reference sequence). V lost 2 bases and J lost 5, with 16 bases in between. The CDR3 coding sequence is TGCGCCAGCAGTGAGGGCCCGGGTACCCAAAACGAGCAGTACTTC. The encoded protein is CASSEGPGTQNEQYF.

The gene calls are TRBV18 and TRBJ1-4; D is unclear. The CDR3 has 16 residues. V gave up 5 bases and J gave up 7 bases, with 20 bases separating them. Per germline, CDR1 KGHSH and CDR2 LQKENI. The CDR3 protein is CASSTKPGGQSEKLFF. In DNA, the CDR3 is TGTGCCAGCTCAACTAAACCGGGCGGGCAAAGTGAAAAACTGTTTTTT.

The V gene is TRBV28, the J gene TRBJ1-5; TRBD1 matches 8 bases. This CDR3 spans 15 amino acids. With V trimmed by 3 bases and J by 6 bases, 7 bases remained unmatched. Germline V gene lookup returns CDR1 MDHEN and CDR2 SYDVKM. CDR3 nucleotides: TGTGCCAGCAGTTTCCAGCAGGGGGCTGGTCAGCCCCAGCATTTT. Amino acid sequence: CASSFQQGAGQPQHF.

J is TRBJ2-5 and V is TRBV5-6, with 8 bases that match TRBD1. With V trimmed by 5 bases and J by 5 bases, 8 bases remained unmatched. The CDR3 covers 14 residues. Germline V gene sequence: CDR1 SGHDT, CDR2 YYEEEE. The CDR3 sequence: CASSRTGGRETQYF. Here the CDR3 DNA reads TGTGCCAGCAGTCGAACAGGGGGACGGGAGACCCAGTACTTC.

V and J are TRBV18 and TRBJ2-3; TRBD1 agrees at 10 bases. With 2 bases clipped from V and 2 bases from J, the junction kept 4 bases outside the gene matches. The CDR3 is 16 residues long. CDR1 and CDR2 (germline): KGHSH, LQKENI. CDR3 sequence (DNA): TGTGCCAGCTCACCAAGGACAGGGGGTAACACAGATACGCAGTATTTT. This translates into CASSPRTGGNTDTQYF. The whole variable domain, remainder taken from reference TRBV18 and TRBJ2-3, is NAGVMQNPRHLVRRRGQEARLRCSPMKGHSHVYWYRQLPEEGLKFMVYLQKENIIDESGMPKERFSAEFPKEGPSILRIQQVVRGDSAAYFCASSPRTGGNTDTQYFGPGTRLTVL.

The chain employs TRBV5-5 and TRBJ2-7, with 9 bases lining up with TRBD1. This CDR3 has 14 residues. Germline-derived CDR1 and CDR2 are SGHKS and YYEKEE (reference sequence). Unmatched junction bases numbered 3, after V lost 4 bases and J lost 1 base. CDR3 region: CASSTGTGSYEQYF. Here the CDR3 DNA reads TGTGCCAGCAGCACCGGGACAGGGTCCTACGAGCAGTACTTC.

The V and J genes are TRBV28 and TRBJ1-2, with a possible D match to TRBD1 (6 bases). This CDR3 spans 15 amino acids. Looked up from germline, CDR1 is MDHEN and CDR2 is SYDVKM. V lost 2 bases, J lost 4 bases, and 14 bases lay in between. In nucleotides, the CDR3 is TGTGCCAGCAGTTTAAGGGACAACGGAATCTATGGCTACACCTTC. It translates to CASSLRDNGIYGYTF.

The chain recombines TRBV7-2 with TRBJ2-5; 15 nucleotides align to TRBD2. The CDR3 covers 18 residues. Germline V gives CDR1 SGHTA, CDR2 FQGNSA. V gave up 2 bases and J gave up 0 bases; unmatched junction bases: 4. CDR3 sequence: CASSLWGLAGGYQETQYF. Written as DNA, the CDR3 is TGTGCCAGCAGCTTATGGGGACTAGCGGGGGGATACCAAGAGACCCAGTACTTC.

V and J are TRBV30 and TRBJ1-5, with unresolved D. Germline V gene data show CDR1 as GTSNPN and CDR2 as SVGIG (reference sequence). Trimming removed 0 bases from V and 4 bases from J, with 10 bases in between. The CDR3 length is 14 residues. CDR3 sequence: CAWSVPSKNQPQHF. CDR3 bases: TGTGCCTGGAGTGTACCCAGCAAAAATCAGCCCCAGCATTTT.

The rearrangement links TRBV5-1 to TRBJ2-5; TRBD1 might be the D (6 bases). Germline lookup yields CDR1 SGHRS and CDR2 YFSETQ. V was cut by 4 bases and J by 5 bases, with 15 bases left in between. The CDR3 has 14 residues. The CDR3 DNA sequence: TGCGCCAGCAGCGTACCACAGGGCCAGGAGACCCAGTACTTC. The encoded protein is CASSVPQGQETQYF.

The chain is built from TRBV7-2 and TRBJ1-2; 7 bases fit TRBD1. V shed 5 bases and J 7 bases; nucleotides not matched to a gene: 7. CDR3 length equals 13 residues. From germline, CDR1 is SGHTA and CDR2 FQGNSA. In DNA form, the CDR3 reads TGTGCCAGCAGCACTCGGGACAGACGTGGCTACACCTTC. It encodes CASSTRDRRGYTF.

The chain carries TRBV5-4 and TRBJ2-7, with D maybe TRBD2 (6 bases). Trimming took off 0 bases at V and 2 bases at J, with 9 bases between the two ends. The length of the CDR3 is 14 residues. Germline lookup yields CDR1 SGHNT and CDR2 YYREEE (reference sequence). The CDR3 region is CASSLDGGTYEQYF. CDR3 bases: TGTGCCAGCAGCTTGGATGGAGGGACCTACGAGCAGTACTTC.

This rearrangement joins TRBV13 to TRBJ2-4; 7 bases line up with TRBD1. Germline V gene sequence: CDR1 PRHDT, CDR2 FYEKMQ (reference sequence). The CDR3 sequence is 14 residues long. Trimming took 5 bases from V and 2 from J; bases not matched to a gene: 3. In DNA, the CDR3 is TGTGCCAGCAGCAAGACAGGGTCCAAAAACATTCAGTACTTC. This sequence encodes CASSKTGSKNIQYF.